The next 18 T cell receptor beta chains were all read from a single sample in a study of blood T cell repertoires in COVID-19. The table came from immunoSEQ multiplex PCR; TCRdb's copy has only in-frame clones and leaves some out. The repertoire holds some 270,000 clones, with approximately 90% as singletons. Sequencing used PBMCs or T cells enriched from blood (not recorded which). These receptors were collected from a man aged 40-49 years who had been exposed to COVID-19.

The chain uses TRBV6-1 and TRBJ2-7, with 9 bases that match TRBD1. This CDR3 has 17 residues. Germline CDR1 reads MNHNS; CDR2 reads SASEGT. J gave up 4 bases and V 4 bases, and 14 bases lay outside the gene matches. In nucleotides, the CDR3 is TGTGCCAGCAGTGCATTACAGGGGGCAGGAGCAGGATACGAGCAGTACTTC. Translated: CASSALQGAGAGYEQYF.

This chain links TRBV10-3 with TRBJ2-5; 11 nucleotides line up with TRBD2. Trimming removed 3 bases from V and 4 bases from J; junction bases left unmatched: 4. The CDR3 is 15 residues long. Germline V gene data show CDR1 as ENHRY and CDR2 as SYGVKD. In DNA form, the CDR3 reads TGTGCCATCAGTGAACCCCTAGCGGGAGGAGAGACCCAGTACTTC. Its translation is CAISEPLAGGETQYF.

This rearrangement joins TRBV4-1 to TRBJ1-1; D is perhaps TRBD1 (5 bases). The ends were cut back, 1 base at V and 0 bases at J, with 12 bases in the middle. Per the germline V gene, CDR1 is MGHRA and CDR2 is YSYEKL. This CDR3 has 16 amino acids. The CDR3 sequence is CASSQASGGLNTEAFF. Here the CDR3 DNA reads TGCGCCAGCAGCCAAGCGAGCGGGGGTTTGAACACTGAAGCTTTCTTT.

The chain recombines TRBV4-3 with TRBJ2-1; tentatively, D is TRBD1 (5 bases). The CDR3 sequence is 15 residues long. V shed 1 base and J shed 8 bases, with 15 bases lying between them. Germline CDR1 reads LGHNA; CDR2 reads YSLEER. The CDR3 region is CASSQGARESDEQFF. The CDR3 coding sequence is TGCGCCAGCAGCCAAGGGGCCAGGGAATCCGATGAGCAGTTCTTC.

V and J are TRBV11-2 and TRBJ1-4; D may be TRBD1 (6 bases). Looked up from germline, CDR1 is SGHAT and CDR2 is FQNNGV. Trimming pared 5 bases from V and 8 bases from J, leaving 21 bases between. The CDR3 consists of 16 residues. As DNA, the CDR3 is TGTGCCAGCAGCCCCCGGGGCAGGGGCATAGGGGAAAAACTGTTTTTT. It specifies CASSPRGRGIGEKLFF.

The chain uses TRBV3-1 (or the pseudogene TRBV3-2) and TRBJ2-5; D call uncertain. V dropped 5 bases and J dropped 3 bases, with 7 bases sitting between them. The V gene's germline CDR1 is LGHDT and CDR2 YNNKEL (reference sequence). This CDR3 is 12 amino acids long. Written as DNA, the CDR3 is TGTGCCAGCAGCTTACTCGAAGAGACCCAGTACTTC. Its translation: CASSLLEETQYF.

The V and J genes are TRBV27 and TRBJ1-5; no clear D. The CDR3 sequence is 14 residues long. Germline V gene sequence: CDR1 MNHEY, CDR2 SMNVEV (reference sequence). V lost 4 bases, J lost 0 bases, and 7 bases lay in between. The CDR3 loop is CASSYQVSNQPQHF. The DNA of the CDR3 is TGTGCCAGCAGTTACCAGGTTAGCAATCAGCCCCAGCATTTT.

CDR3 sequence reads: CASRTGGQINEKLFF. Written as DNA, the CDR3 is TGTGCCAGCAGAACAGGGGGACAGATTAATGAAAAACTGTTTTTT. The V call is TRBV7-9, the J call TRBJ1-4; 8 nucleotides align to TRBD1. The CDR3 is 15 residues long. V shed 6 bases and J 4 bases; nucleotides not matched to a gene: 7. CDR1 is SEHNR and CDR2 is FQNEAQ in the germline V gene (reference sequence).

The chain has TRBV3-1 (or the pseudogene TRBV3-2) and TRBJ1-5, with 8 bases that match TRBD1. The CDR3 sequence is 18 residues long. Germline V gene data show CDR1 as LGHDT and CDR2 as YNNKEL (reference sequence). Trimming at V came to 4 bases and at J to 4 bases, leaving 15 bases not matched to a gene. The CDR3 loop reads CASSPNRDRIVRNQPQHF. In DNA, the CDR3 is TGTGCCAGCAGCCCAAACCGGGACAGGATCGTTAGGAATCAGCCCCAGCATTTT.

J is TRBJ2-3 and V is TRBV7-9; D possibly corresponds to TRBD2 (6 bases). The V gene lost 5 bases and the J gene lost 0 bases, with 12 bases spanning the gap. The germline V gene has CDR1 SEHNR and CDR2 FQNEAQ (reference sequence). There are 15 residues in the CDR3. The CDR3 bases are TGTGCCAGCAGCCCCAGCGGGTCTAGCACAGATACGCAGTATTTT. It encodes CASSPSGSSTDTQYF. Combining the CDR3 with reference TRBV7-9 and TRBJ2-3 gives the whole variable domain DTGVSQNPRHKITKRGQNVTFRCDPISEHNRLYWYRQTLGQGPEFLTYFQNEAQLEKSRLLSDRFSAERPKGSFSTLEIQRTEQGDSAMYLCASSPSGSSTDTQYFGPGTRLTVL.

This chain joins TRBV23-1 and TRBJ1-1; D is unresolved. TRBV23-1 is labeled an ORF, and its function is uncertain. The CDR3 spans 15 residues. V lost 0 bases and J 1 base, leaving 9 bases between the germline ends. CDR3 nucleotides: TGCGCCAGCAGTCAATCGGGGAGGGCGAACACTGAAGCTTTCTTT. Encoded protein: CASSQSGRANTEAFF.

Notes on this clone: Other nucleotide sequences in the sample specify the same CDR3. The chain couples TRBV28 to TRBJ2-7; 8 nucleotides line up with TRBD1. J lost 4 bases, V lost 6 bases, and 5 bases had no gene match. CDR3 length equals 13 residues. Germline V lookup: CDR1 MDHEN, CDR2 SYDVKM. The CDR3, as DNA: TGTGCCAGCAGCTCCGGACAGGGATACGAGCAGTACTTC. This codes for CASSSGQGYEQYF. Supplemented by reference TRBV28 and TRBJ2-7, the full variable domain reads DVKVTQSSRYLVKRTGEKVFLECVQDMDHENMFWYRQDPGLGLRLIYFSYDVKMKEKGDIPEGYSVSREKKERFSLILESASTNQTSMYLCASSSGQGYEQYFGPGTRLTVT.

The CDR3 region has the DNA TGTGCCTGGAGTACAGGGATTCGGAACACTGAAGCTTTCTTT. Translated, it gives CAWSTGIRNTEAFF. The chain carries TRBV30 and TRBJ1-1; D may be TRBD1 (6 bases). The CDR3 length is 14 residues. Per the germline V gene, CDR1 is GTSNPN and CDR2 is SVGIG (reference sequence). V was pared by 2 bases and J by 1 base, with 11 bases between.

The V call is TRBV7-9, the J call TRBJ2-5, with 7 bases lining up with TRBD1. The CDR3 loop spans 13 amino acids. V was pared by 2 bases and J by 5 bases, with 2 bases of the junction left unmatched. In germline, CDR1 is SEHNR, CDR2 FQNEAQ (reference sequence). The CDR3 nucleotides read TGTGCCAGCAGCTTAACAGGGGAGGAGACCCAGTACTTC. Its protein is CASSLTGEETQYF.

This clone occurred once. V is TRBV12-3 or TRBV12-4 and J is TRBJ1-1, with unresolved D. This CDR3 has 13 residues. Trimming took 6 bases from V and 3 from J, leaving 11 bases between them. The CDR3 here is CASSRRADTEAFF. CDR3 nucleotide sequence: TGTGCCAGCAGCCGACGCGCGGACACTGAAGCTTTCTTT.

This sequence joins TRBV5-6 and TRBJ2-7; unclear D gene. This CDR3 has 12 amino acids. Trimming took 0 bases from V and 7 from J, leaving 8 bases between them. Germline CDR1 and CDR2: SGHDT and YYEEEE. As DNA, the CDR3 is TGTGCCAGCAGCTTGGGTACCGGGGAGCAGTACTTC. Translating gives CASSLGTGEQYF.

The CDR3 loop is CASSPLAGGVKDTQYF. CDR3 DNA sequence: TGTGCCAGCAGCCCCTTAGCGGGAGGAGTTAAAGATACGCAGTATTTT. The chain carries TRBV7-9 and TRBJ2-3; 10 positions match TRBD2. The ends lost 5 bases at V and 5 bases at J; junction bases unmatched: 10. The CDR3 runs to 16 residues. CDR1 is SEHNR, CDR2 FQNEAQ, per germline (reference sequence).

This clone was detected only a few times. This sequence joins TRBV5-1 and TRBJ2-1; a weak D match, TRBD2 (7 bases). Germline V gene lookup returns CDR1 SGHRS and CDR2 YFSETQ. Trimming left V 1 base short and J 1 base short, with 12 bases between. The CDR3 contains 16 residues. The CDR3 region is CASSLTRGGSYNEQFF. CDR3 DNA sequence: TGCGCCAGCAGCTTGACGAGGGGGGGATCCTACAATGAGCAGTTCTTC.